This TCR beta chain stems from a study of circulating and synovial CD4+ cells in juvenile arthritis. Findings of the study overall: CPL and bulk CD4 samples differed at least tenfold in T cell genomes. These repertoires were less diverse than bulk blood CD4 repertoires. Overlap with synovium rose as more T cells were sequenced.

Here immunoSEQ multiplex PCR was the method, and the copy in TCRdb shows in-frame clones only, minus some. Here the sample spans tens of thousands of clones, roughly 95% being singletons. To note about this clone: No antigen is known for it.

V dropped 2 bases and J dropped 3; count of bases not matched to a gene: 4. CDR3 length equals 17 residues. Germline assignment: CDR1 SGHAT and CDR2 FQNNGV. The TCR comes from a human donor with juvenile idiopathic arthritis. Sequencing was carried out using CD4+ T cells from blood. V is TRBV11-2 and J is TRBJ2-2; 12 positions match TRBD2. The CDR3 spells CASSLISSGGDTGELFF. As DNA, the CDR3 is TGTGCCAGCAGCTTAATCTCTAGCGGGGGGGACACCGGGGAGCTGTTTTTT.